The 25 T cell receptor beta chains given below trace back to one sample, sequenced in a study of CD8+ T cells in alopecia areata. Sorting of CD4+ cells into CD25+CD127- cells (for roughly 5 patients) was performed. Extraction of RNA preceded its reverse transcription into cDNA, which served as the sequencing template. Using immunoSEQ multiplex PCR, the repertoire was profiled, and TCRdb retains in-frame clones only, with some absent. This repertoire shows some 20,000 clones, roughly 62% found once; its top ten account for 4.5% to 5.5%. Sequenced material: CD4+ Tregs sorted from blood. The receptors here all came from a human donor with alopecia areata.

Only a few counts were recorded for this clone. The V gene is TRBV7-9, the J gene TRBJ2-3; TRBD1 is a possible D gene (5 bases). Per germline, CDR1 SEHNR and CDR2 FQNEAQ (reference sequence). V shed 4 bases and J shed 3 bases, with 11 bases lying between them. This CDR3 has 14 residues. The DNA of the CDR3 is TGTGCCAGCAGCTCCTTCCAGGGAACAGATACGCAGTATTTT. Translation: CASSSFQGTDTQYF. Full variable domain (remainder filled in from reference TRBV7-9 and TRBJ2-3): DTGVSQNPRHKITKRGQNVTFRCDPISEHNRLYWYRQTLGQGPEFLTYFQNEAQLEKSRLLSDRFSAERPKGSFSTLEIQRTEQGDSAMYLCASSSFQGTDTQYFGPGTRLTVL.

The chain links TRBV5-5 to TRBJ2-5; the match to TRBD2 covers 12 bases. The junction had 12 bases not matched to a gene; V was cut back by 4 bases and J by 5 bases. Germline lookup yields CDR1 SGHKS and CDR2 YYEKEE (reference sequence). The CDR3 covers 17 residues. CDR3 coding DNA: TGTGCCAGCAGCAAGACTAGCGGGGGCCAGTTCGGGGAGACCCAGTACTTC. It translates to CASSKTSGGQFGETQYF.

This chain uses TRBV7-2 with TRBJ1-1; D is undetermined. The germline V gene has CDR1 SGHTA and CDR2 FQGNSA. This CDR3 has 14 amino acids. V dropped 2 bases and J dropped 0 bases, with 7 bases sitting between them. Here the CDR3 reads CASSLFSLNTEAFF. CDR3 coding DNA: TGTGCCAGCAGCTTATTCTCCCTGAACACTGAAGCTTTCTTT.

The CDR3 here is CASSGRDKLNTEAFF. In DNA form, the CDR3 reads TGTGCCAGCAGCGGGCGGGACAAGTTGAACACTGAAGCTTTCTTT. The chain employs TRBV13 and TRBJ1-1, with TRBD1 as a possible D gene (6 bases). CDR3 size: 15 residues. The V end was cut by 5 bases, the J end by 0 bases, with 13 bases between. CDR1 and CDR2 from the germline V gene are PRHDT and FYEKMQ (reference sequence).

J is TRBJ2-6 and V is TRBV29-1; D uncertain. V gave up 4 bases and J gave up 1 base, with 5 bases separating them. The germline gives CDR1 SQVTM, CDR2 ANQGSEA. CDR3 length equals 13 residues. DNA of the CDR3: TGCAGCGTTGTCCGATCTGGGGCCAACGTCCTGACTTTC. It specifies CSVVRSGANVLTF.

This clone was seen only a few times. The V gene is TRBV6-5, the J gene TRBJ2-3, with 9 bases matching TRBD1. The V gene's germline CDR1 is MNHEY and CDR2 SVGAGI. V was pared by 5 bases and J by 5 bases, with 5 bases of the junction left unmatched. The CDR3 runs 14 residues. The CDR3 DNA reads TGTGCCAGCAGTCGGACAGGGGCAAGAGATACGCAGTATTTT. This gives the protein CASSRTGARDTQYF.

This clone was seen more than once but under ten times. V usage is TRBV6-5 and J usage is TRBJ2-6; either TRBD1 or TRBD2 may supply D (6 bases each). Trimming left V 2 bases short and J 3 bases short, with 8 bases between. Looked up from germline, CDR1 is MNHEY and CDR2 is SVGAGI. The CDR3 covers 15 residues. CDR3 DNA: TGTGCCAGCAGTTACGGGGGGCGTGGGGCCAACGTCCTGACTTTC. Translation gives CASSYGGRGANVLTF.

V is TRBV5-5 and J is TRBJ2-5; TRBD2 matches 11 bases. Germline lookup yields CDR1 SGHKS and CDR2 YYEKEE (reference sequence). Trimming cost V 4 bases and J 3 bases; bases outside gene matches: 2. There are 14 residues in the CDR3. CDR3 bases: TGTGCCAGCAGCAGGGGACTAGCGGAAGAGACCCAGTACTTC. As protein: CASSRGLAEETQYF.

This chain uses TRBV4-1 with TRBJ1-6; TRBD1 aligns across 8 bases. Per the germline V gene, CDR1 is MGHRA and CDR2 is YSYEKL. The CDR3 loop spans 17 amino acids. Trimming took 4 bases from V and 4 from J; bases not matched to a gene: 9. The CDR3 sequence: CASSLGQGGLYNSPLHF. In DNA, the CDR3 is TGCGCCAGCAGCCTCGGACAGGGAGGTTTATATAATTCACCCCTCCACTTT.

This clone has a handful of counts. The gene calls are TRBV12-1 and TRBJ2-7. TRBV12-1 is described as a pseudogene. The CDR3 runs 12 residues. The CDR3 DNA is TGTGCCAGCAGCTTTGCGACCTACGAGCAGTACTTC. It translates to CASSFATYEQYF.

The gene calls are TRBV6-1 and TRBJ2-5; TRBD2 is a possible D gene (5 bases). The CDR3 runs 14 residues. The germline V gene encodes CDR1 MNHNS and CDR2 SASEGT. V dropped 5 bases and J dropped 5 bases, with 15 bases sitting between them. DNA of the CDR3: TGTGCCAGCAGTCTACTAGGCCCCGCTGAGACCCAGTACTTC. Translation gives CASSLLGPAETQYF.

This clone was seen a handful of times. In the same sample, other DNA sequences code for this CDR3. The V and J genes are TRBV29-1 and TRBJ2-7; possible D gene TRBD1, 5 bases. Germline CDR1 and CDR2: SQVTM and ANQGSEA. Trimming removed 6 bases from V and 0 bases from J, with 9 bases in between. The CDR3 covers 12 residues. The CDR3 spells CSVQDNSYEQYF. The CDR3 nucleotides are TGCAGCGTCCAGGACAACTCCTACGAGCAGTACTTC.

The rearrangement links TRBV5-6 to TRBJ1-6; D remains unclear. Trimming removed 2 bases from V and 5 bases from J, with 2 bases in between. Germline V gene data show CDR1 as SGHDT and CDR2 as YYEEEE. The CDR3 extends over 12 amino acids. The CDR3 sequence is CASSFDNSPLHF. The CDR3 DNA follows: TGTGCCAGCAGCTTCGATAATTCACCCCTCCACTTT.

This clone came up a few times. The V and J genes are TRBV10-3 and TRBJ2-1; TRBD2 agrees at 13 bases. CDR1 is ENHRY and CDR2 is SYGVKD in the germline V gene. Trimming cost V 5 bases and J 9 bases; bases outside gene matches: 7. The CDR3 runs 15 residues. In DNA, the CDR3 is TGTGCCATCAGTACCACTAGCGGGAGGGCCTGTGAGCAGTTCTTC. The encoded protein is CAISTTSGRACEQFF.

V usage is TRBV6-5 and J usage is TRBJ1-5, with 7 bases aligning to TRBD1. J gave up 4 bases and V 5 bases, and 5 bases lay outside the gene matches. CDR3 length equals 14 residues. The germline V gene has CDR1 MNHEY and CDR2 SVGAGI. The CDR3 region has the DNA TGTGCCAGCAGTCCACAGGGGCAGAATCAGCCCCAGCATTTT. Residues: CASSPQGQNQPQHF.

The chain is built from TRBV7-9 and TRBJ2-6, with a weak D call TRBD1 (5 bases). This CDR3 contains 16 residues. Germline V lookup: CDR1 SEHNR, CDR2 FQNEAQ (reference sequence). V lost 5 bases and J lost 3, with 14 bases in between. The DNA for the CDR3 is TGTGCCAGCAGCGGTTACAGGCTTCGTGGGGCCAACGTCCTGACTTTC. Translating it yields CASSGYRLRGANVLTF.

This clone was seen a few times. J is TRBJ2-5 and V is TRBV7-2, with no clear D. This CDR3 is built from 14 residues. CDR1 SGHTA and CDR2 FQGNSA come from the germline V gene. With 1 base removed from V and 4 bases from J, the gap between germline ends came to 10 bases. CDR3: CASSLDWRGETQYF. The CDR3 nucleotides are TGTGCCAGCAGCTTAGATTGGCGAGGAGAGACCCAGTACTTC.

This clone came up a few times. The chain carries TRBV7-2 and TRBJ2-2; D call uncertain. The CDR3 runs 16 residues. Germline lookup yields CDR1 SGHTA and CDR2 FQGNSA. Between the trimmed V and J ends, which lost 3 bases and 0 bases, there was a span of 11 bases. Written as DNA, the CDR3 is TGTGCCAGCAGCTTGGTCGGTGCAGCGAACACCGGGGAGCTGTTTTTT. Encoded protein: CASSLVGAANTGELFF.

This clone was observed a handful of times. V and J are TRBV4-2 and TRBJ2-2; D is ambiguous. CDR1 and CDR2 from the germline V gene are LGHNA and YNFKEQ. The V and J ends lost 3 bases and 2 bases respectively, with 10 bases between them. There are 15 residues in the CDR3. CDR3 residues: CASSHPNLNTGELFF. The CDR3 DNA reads TGTGCCAGCAGCCACCCCAACCTTAACACCGGGGAGCTGTTTTTT.

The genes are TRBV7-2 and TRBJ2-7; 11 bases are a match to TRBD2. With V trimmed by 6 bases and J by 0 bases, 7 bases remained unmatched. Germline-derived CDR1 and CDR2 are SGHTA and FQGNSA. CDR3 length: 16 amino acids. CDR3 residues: CASRRTSGSFSYEQYF. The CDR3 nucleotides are TGTGCCAGCAGGCGCACTAGCGGGAGCTTCTCCTACGAGCAGTACTTC.

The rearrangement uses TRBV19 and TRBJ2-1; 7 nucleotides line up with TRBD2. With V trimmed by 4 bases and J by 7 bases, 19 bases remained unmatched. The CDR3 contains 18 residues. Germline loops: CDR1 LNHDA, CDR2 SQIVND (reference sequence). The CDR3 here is CASSRRPVAGALVNEQFF. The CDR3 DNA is TGTGCCAGTAGTAGGAGGCCTGTGGCGGGAGCCCTTGTAAATGAGCAGTTCTTC. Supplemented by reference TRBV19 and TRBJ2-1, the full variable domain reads DGGITQSPKYLFRKEGQNVTLSCEQNLNHDAMYWYRQDPGQGLRLIYYSQIVNDFQKGDIAEGYSVSREKKESFPLTVTSAQKNPTAFYLCASSRRPVAGALVNEQFFGPGTRLTVL.

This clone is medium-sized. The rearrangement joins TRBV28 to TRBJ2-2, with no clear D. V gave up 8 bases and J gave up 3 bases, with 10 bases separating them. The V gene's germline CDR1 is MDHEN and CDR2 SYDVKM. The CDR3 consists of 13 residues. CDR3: CASSFPYTGELFF. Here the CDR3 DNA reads TGTGCCAGCTCTTTCCCTTACACCGGGGAGCTGTTTTTT.

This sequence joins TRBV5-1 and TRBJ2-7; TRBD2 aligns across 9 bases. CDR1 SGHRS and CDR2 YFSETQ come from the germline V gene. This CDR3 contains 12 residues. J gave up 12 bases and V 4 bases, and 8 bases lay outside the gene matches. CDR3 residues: CASSTGTSSMYF. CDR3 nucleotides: TGCGCCAGCAGCACCGGGACTAGCAGCATGTACTTC.

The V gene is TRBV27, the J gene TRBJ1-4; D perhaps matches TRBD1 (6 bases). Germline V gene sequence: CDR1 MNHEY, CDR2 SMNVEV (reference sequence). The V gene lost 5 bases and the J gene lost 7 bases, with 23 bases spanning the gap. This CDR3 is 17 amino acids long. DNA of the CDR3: TGTGCCAGCAGTCCCCAGAGGGGGGGCGAGGGAGTTGAAAAACTGTTTTTT. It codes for CASSPQRGGEGVEKLFF.

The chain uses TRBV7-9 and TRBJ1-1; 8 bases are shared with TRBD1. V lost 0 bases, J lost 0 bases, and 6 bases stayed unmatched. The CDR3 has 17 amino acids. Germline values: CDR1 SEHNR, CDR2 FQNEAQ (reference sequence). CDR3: CASSLARTGLMNTEAFF. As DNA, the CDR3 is TGTGCCAGCAGCTTAGCCCGGACAGGGCTTATGAACACTGAAGCTTTCTTT.